Sequencing of this T cell receptor beta chain was carried out in a study of regulatory T cells in long-lasting Graves disease. Study summary: Graves' patients, newly diagnosed, had taken antithyroid drugs under 3 months.

Regarding time point: newly diagnosed GD, antithyroid drugs for less than 3 months. Isolated PBMC RNA provided the starting material for the TCR library. Library construction for TCR beta used iRepertoire HTBI primers and Arm-PCR of CDR3 regions. One entry per CDR3 protein results from TCRdb running MiXCR on the multiplex PCR reads. Altogether approximately 480,000 distinct CDR3 sequences are present, about a sixth being singletons, with the ten largest covering 9% to 15%. With 7 bases clipped from V and 3 bases from J, the junction kept 14 bases outside the gene matches. This CDR3 comprises 18 residues. Germline CDR1 is MNHEY and CDR2 is SVGEGT. These data were also reused for a study on T cells in Graves' hyperthyroidism and ophthalmopathy. That source reports: Hyperthyroidism was newly diagnosed in patients aged 18 to 65 (duration under 2 months).

V and J are TRBV6-2 or TRBV6-3 and TRBJ2-1; 11 nucleotides line up with TRBD2. This receptor was identified in a man aged 40-49 years with Graves disease. This specimen was peripheral blood mononuclear cells (PBMCs), taken at new diagnosis, from a patient treated with antithyroid drugs. CDR3 sequence: CASTIRSSGRAYYNEQFF. The CDR3 DNA reads as TGTGCCAGCACCATTAGGAGTAGCGGGAGGGCCTACTACAATGAGCAGTTCTTC.